Sequencing of this T cell receptor (beta chain) was carried out in a study of breast tumors, draining lymph nodes, adjacent tissues. Findings and limits, study-wide: Compared with lymph nodes, tumors were less diverse; compared with nontumor tissue, more. Data only fit, rather than demonstrated, lymph node origin of most tumor T cells. Luminal-like breast cancer showed significantly higher tumor–nontumor repertoire similarity than basal-like.

This clonotype appeared many times. Its antigen remains unidentified. Axillary draining lymph nodes of breast cancer patients supplied the node samples. TCRdb ran MiXCR on the multiplex PCR reads and lists one entry per CDR3 protein. The sample carries some 150,000 distinct CDR3 sequences, approximately 33% recorded once. V was trimmed by 7 bases and J by 0 bases, leaving 15 bases between them. The CDR3 spans 15 residues. CDR1 and CDR2 (germline): SGHRS, YFSETQ. Sequenced sample: axillary lymph node tissue. The receptor comes from a female donor with breast cancer. Some clones in this sample may be carry-over from other donors' samples. The V and J genes are TRBV5-1 and TRBJ2-3; D is perhaps TRBD1 (6 bases). The CDR3 loop reads CASELQGLSTDTQYF. In DNA form, the CDR3 reads TGCGCCAGCGAACTTCAGGGGTTGAGCACAGATACGCAGTATTTT.